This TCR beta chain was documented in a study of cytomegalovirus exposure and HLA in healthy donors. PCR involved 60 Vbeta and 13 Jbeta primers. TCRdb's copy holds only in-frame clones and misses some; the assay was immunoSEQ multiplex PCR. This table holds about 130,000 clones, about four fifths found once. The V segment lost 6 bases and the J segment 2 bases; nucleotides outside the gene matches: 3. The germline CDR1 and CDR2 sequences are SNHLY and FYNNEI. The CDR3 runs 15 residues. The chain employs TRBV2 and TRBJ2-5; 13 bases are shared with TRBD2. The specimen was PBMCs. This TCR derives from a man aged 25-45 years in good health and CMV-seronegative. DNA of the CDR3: TGTGCCAGCAGCGAGACTAGCGGGAGGCAAGAGACCCAGTACTTC. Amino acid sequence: CASSETSGRQETQYF.